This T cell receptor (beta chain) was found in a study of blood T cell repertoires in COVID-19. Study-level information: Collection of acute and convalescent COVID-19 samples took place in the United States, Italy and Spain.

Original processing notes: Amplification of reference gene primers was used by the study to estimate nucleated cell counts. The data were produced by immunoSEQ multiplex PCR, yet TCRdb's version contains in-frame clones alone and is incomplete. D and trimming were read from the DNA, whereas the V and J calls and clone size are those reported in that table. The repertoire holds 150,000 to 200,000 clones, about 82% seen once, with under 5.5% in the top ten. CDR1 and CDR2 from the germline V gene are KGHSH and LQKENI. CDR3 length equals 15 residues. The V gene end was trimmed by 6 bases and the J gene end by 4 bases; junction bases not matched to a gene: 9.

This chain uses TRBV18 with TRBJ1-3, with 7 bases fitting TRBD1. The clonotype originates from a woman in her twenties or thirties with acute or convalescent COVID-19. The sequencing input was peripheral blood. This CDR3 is CASSPTQGIGNTIYF. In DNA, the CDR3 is TGTGCCAGCTCCCCAACACAGGGGATCGGAAACACCATATATTTT.